The 28 T cell receptor beta chains below come from one sample, sequenced in a study of cytomegalovirus exposure and HLA in healthy donors. This PCR relied on a set of 60 Vbeta primers and 13 Jbeta primers. Method: immunoSEQ multiplex PCR; TCRdb's copy keeps in-frame clones and lacks some. The sample carries about 190,000 clones, approximately 75% recorded once. The sample was PBMCs. The receptors were gathered from a man aged 25 to 45 in good health and CMV-seropositive.

This CDR3 reads CASSLGYPRESYTDTQYF. CDR3 bases: TGTGCCAGCAGCTTAGGATACCCGCGGGAGTCCTACACAGATACGCAGTATTTT. The rearrangement links TRBV7-8 to TRBJ2-3, with 7 bases identical to TRBD2. Germline CDR1 and CDR2: SGHVS and FQNEAQ. The CDR3 is 18 amino acids. J lost 2 bases, V lost 1 base, and 12 bases had no gene match.

The rearrangement links TRBV14 to TRBJ1-4; D is unclear. Looked up from germline, CDR1 is SGHDN and CDR2 is FVKESK. This CDR3 has 13 residues. Trimming took off 4 bases at V and 4 bases at J, with 7 bases between the two ends. The CDR3 here is CASSRTFNEKLFF. The CDR3 coding sequence is TGTGCCAGCAGCCGCACTTTTAATGAAAAACTGTTTTTT.

This clone was found once. The chain uses TRBV7-2 and TRBJ2-5; perhaps TRBD2 as D (6 bases). The V gene lost 1 base and the J gene lost 7 bases, with 19 bases spanning the gap. The CDR3 has 16 residues. Germline CDR1 is SGHTA and CDR2 is FQGNSA. The CDR3 here is CASSLEGRTVGGTQYF. The CDR3 DNA reads as TGTGCCAGCAGCTTAGAGGGTCGGACGGTGGGGGGGACCCAGTACTTC.

The V and J genes are TRBV30 and TRBJ1-1; D gene unclear. V lost 0 bases to trimming and J lost 0 bases, with 11 bases between them. Germline V lookup: CDR1 GTSNPN, CDR2 SVGIG (reference sequence). This CDR3 contains 15 residues. CDR3: CAWSVRVAMNTEAFF. The CDR3 bases are TGTGCCTGGAGTGTACGGGTAGCCATGAACACTGAAGCTTTCTTT.

The chain recombines TRBV5-1 with TRBJ2-5, with 11 bases identical to TRBD2. Germline CDR1 reads SGHRS; CDR2 reads YFSETQ. This CDR3 comprises 16 residues. V shed 2 bases, J shed 3 bases, and the junction held 6 bases outside the gene matches. Written as DNA, the CDR3 is TGCGCCAGCAGCTTCCTTAGCGGGGGGGCCGAAGAGACCCAGTACTTC. This translates into CASSFLSGGAEETQYF.

This clone has only a few counts. This chain links TRBV6-9 with TRBJ2-7; TRBD1 matches 9 bases. This CDR3 has 15 amino acids. J was trimmed by 7 bases and V by 6 bases; bases with no gene match: 13. The germline V gene has CDR1 MNHGY and CDR2 SVAAGI. The CDR3 spells CASRPTGQGPWEQYF. The CDR3 nucleotides are TGTGCCAGCAGGCCCACGGGACAGGGCCCTTGGGAGCAGTACTTC.

Of note for this clone: Relative to the germline gene, one junction end is altered; a read error may explain this. The J gene is TRBJ2-5, the V gene TRBV6-1; TRBD2 agrees at 10 bases. Germline loops: CDR1 MNHNS, CDR2 SASEGT. The CDR3 contains 18 residues. The CDR3 region has the DNA TGTGCCAGCAGTGCCAGGCCGGGACAGGCTAGCGGGGGCGAGACCCAGCACTTC. Its translation is CASSARPGQASGGETQHF.

This chain joins TRBV6-1 and TRBJ1-4, with D possibly matching TRBD1 (5 bases). V was trimmed by 5 bases and J by 0 bases, leaving 10 bases between them. The germline V gene has CDR1 MNHNS and CDR2 SASEGT. This CDR3 region has 15 residues. CDR3 nucleotide sequence: TGTGCCAGCAGTCGCCAGGGCACAACTAATGAAAAACTGTTTTTT. Residues: CASSRQGTTNEKLFF.

This chain uses TRBV11-2 with TRBJ2-2; 8 positions agree with TRBD2. J gave up 3 bases and V 0 bases, and 6 bases lay outside the gene matches. The germline V gene has CDR1 SGHAT and CDR2 FQNNGV. The CDR3 is 17 amino acids. In nucleotides, the CDR3 is TGTGCCAGCAGCTTAGAAGCTAGCGGGTTTTACACCGGGGAGCTGTTTTTT. It is translated as CASSLEASGFYTGELFF.

This clone was recorded once. The rearrangement uses TRBV18 and TRBJ1-5; TRBD1 might be the D (5 bases). CDR1 is KGHSH, CDR2 LQKENI, per germline. This CDR3 region has 16 residues. V was shortened by 2 bases and J by 4 bases, with 15 bases between the two germline ends. CDR3 sequence reads: CASSPGSGTVNQPQHF. CDR3 in DNA: TGTGCCAGCTCACCAGGGAGCGGGACTGTGAATCAGCCCCAGCATTTT.

The rearrangement joins TRBV25-1 to TRBJ2-1, with 7 bases lining up with TRBD2. Unmatched junction bases numbered 14, after V lost 3 bases and J lost 9 bases. Germline CDR1 reads MGHDK; CDR2 reads SYGVNS. The CDR3 is 16 residues long. In DNA form, the CDR3 reads TGTGCCAGCAGTGATTTGGGGCGGGGGTTTTTCAGTGAGCAGTTCTTC. This encodes CASSDLGRGFFSEQFF.

This clone occurred a few times. A read error may produce the germline difference seen at one junction end. This chain joins TRBV14 and TRBJ2-1; the match to TRBD1 covers 10 bases. The CDR3 consists of 11 residues. From germline, CDR1 is SGHDN and CDR2 FVKESK. The CDR3 spells CASSPGQGKVF. CDR3 sequence (DNA): TGTGCCAGCAGCCCGGGACAGGGGAAAGTCTTC. Full variable domain (outside the CDR3, taken from reference TRBV14 and TRBJ2-1): EAGVTQFPSHSVIEKGQTVTLRCDPISGHDNLYWYRRVMGKEIKFLLHFVKESKQDESGMPNNRFLAERTGGTYSTLKVQPAELEDSGVYFCASSPGQGKVFGPGTRLTVL.

This clone was seen more than once but under ten times. The chain has TRBV6-6 and TRBJ1-3; TRBD1 might be the D (6 bases). Germline V gene data show CDR1 as MNHNY and CDR2 as SVGAGI (reference sequence). This CDR3 spans 14 amino acids. The germline V and J ends were trimmed by 4 bases and 4 bases, with 11 bases remaining between them. Here the CDR3 DNA reads TGTGCCAGCAGTTTGACAGGAGAGGGAAACACCATATATTTT. Protein product: CASSLTGEGNTIYF.

The chain links TRBV6-5 to TRBJ2-5; D is possibly TRBD1 (5 bases). Per the germline V gene, CDR1 is MNHEY and CDR2 is SVGAGI. The V end was cut by 2 bases, the J end by 1 base, with 11 bases between. This CDR3 is 15 amino acids long. As DNA, the CDR3 is TGTGCCAGCAGTTACAATGGGGCAGTCCAAGAGACCCAGTACTTC. Translation: CASSYNGAVQETQYF.

This sequence joins TRBV6-6 and TRBJ1-2, with D tentatively TRBD1 (5 bases). The CDR3 is 14 amino acids. Germline V gene lookup returns CDR1 MNHNY and CDR2 SVGAGI (reference sequence). V lost 6 bases, J lost 3 bases, and 14 bases lay in between. DNA for the CDR3: TGTGCCAGCAGCTTACGTGTAGGGGACTATGGCTACACCTTC. Translating it yields CASSLRVGDYGYTF.

This chain connects TRBV16 to TRBJ1-1; the D gene is possibly TRBD1 (5 bases). The CDR3 length is 14 residues. In germline, CDR1 is KGHSY, CDR2 FQNENV. Trimming left V 4 bases short and J 4 bases short, with 13 bases between. The CDR3 DNA sequence: TGTGCCAGCAGCCGTAACGGGGGGGGCACTGAAGCTTTCTTT. This codes for CASSRNGGGTEAFF.

The chain has TRBV5-1 and TRBJ2-5; D perhaps matches TRBD1 (5 bases). The CDR3 has 16 residues. Germline CDR1 and CDR2: SGHRS and YFSETQ. Trimming took off 0 bases at V and 4 bases at J, with 16 bases between the two ends. CDR3 nucleotide sequence: TGCGCCAGCAGCTTGGCAGGGCATACAAGGGGAGAGACCCAGTACTTC. Translating it yields CASSLAGHTRGETQYF.

The V gene is TRBV5-1, the J gene TRBJ2-3; D call uncertain. Germline CDR1 is SGHRS and CDR2 is YFSETQ. The CDR3 is made up of 14 amino acids. The ends were cut back, 4 bases at V and 1 base at J, with 10 bases in the middle. This CDR3 reads CASSADIRTDTQYF. CDR3 in DNA: TGCGCCAGCAGCGCAGACATACGCACAGATACGCAGTATTTT.

The chain is built from TRBV30 and TRBJ2-1; 7 nucleotides align to TRBD2. This CDR3 contains 15 residues. V shed 0 bases, J shed 5 bases, and the junction held 7 bases outside the gene matches. Germline CDR1 and CDR2: GTSNPN and SVGIG (reference sequence). The CDR3 DNA is TGTGCCTGGAGTGTACTTCGGCGGGAGAACAATGAGCAGTTCTTC. Its protein is CAWSVLRRENNEQFF.

The J gene is TRBJ2-1, the V gene TRBV5-1; 7 nucleotides align to TRBD2. Losses at the gene ends were 0 bases for V and 10 bases for J; bases not matched to a gene: 13. Per the germline V gene, CDR1 is SGHRS and CDR2 is YFSETQ. CDR3 size: 16 residues. The CDR3 DNA is TGCGCCAGCAGCTTGGCCTCGGCGGGAGTATTCGGGGAGCAGTTCTTC. Its translation is CASSLASAGVFGEQFF.

The chain recombines TRBV7-2 with TRBJ2-3; D ambiguous. Deletions cut 3 bases from V and 0 bases from J, with 10 bases between. The CDR3 sequence is 15 residues long. CDR1 and CDR2 from the germline V gene are SGHTA and FQGNSA. The CDR3 loop reads CASSLAPGSTDTQYF. The CDR3 region has the DNA TGTGCCAGCAGCTTGGCCCCTGGTAGCACAGATACGCAGTATTTT.

Only a few counts were recorded for this clone. V usage is TRBV27 and J usage is TRBJ1-1; tentatively, D is TRBD1 (6 bases). This CDR3 has 11 residues. CDR1 is MNHEY and CDR2 is SMNVEV in the germline V gene (reference sequence). V was trimmed by 10 bases and J by 8 bases, leaving 14 bases between them. In DNA form, the CDR3 reads TGTGCCACTAAGACCGGGACAGAAGCTTTCTTT. Translation: CATKTGTEAFF.

The rearrangement links TRBV5-1 to TRBJ2-3; 11 bases line up with TRBD2. Per germline, CDR1 SGHRS and CDR2 YFSETQ. This CDR3 comprises 16 residues. J gave up 5 bases and V 4 bases, and 9 bases lay outside the gene matches. DNA for the CDR3: TGCGCCAGCAGCGGAGGGACTAGCGGAGTGGTAGATACGCAGTATTTT. It specifies CASSGGTSGVVDTQYF. The entire variable domain, with the rest obtained from reference TRBV5-1 and TRBJ2-3, is as follows: KAGVTQTPRYLIKTRGQQVTLSCSPISGHRSVSWYQQTPGQGLQFLFEYFSETQRNKGNFPGRFSGRQFSNSRSEMNVSTLELGDSALYLCASSGGTSGVVDTQYFGPGTRLTVL.

The chain employs TRBV7-2 and TRBJ2-7; 9 positions match TRBD1. CDR3 size: 15 residues. Germline lookup yields CDR1 SGHTA and CDR2 FQGNSA. The trim removed 3 bases at V and 6 bases at J, leaving 9 bases unmatched. Here the CDR3 reads CASSLTGQGGVEQYF. DNA of the CDR3: TGTGCCAGCAGCTTGACGGGACAGGGCGGGGTCGAGCAGTACTTC.

The chain links TRBV7-9 to TRBJ1-3, with D possibly matching TRBD1 (5 bases). The V end lost 2 bases, the J end lost 0 bases, and 14 bases lay between the germline ends. The CDR3 loop spans 17 amino acids. From germline, CDR1 is SEHNR and CDR2 FQNEAQ (reference sequence). DNA of the CDR3: TGTGCCAGCAGCTTACTCAGGGCCTTCAGCTCTGGAAACACCATATATTTT. This encodes CASSLLRAFSSGNTIYF.

V gene TRBV7-3 combines with J gene TRBJ2-2, with D perhaps matching TRBD2 (5 bases). The CDR3 contains 15 residues. CDR1 and CDR2 from the germline V gene are SGHTA and FQGTGA. V lost 5 bases, J lost 3 bases, and 13 bases lay in between. The CDR3 is CASSRGLADTGELFF. The CDR3 nucleotides read TGTGCCAGCAGCCGAGGGCTAGCTGACACCGGGGAGCTGTTTTTT.

CDR3 residues: CASSYGFADTQYF. The CDR3 region has the DNA TGTGCCAGCAGCTACGGGTTTGCAGATACGCAGTATTTT. The V call is TRBV7-2, the J call TRBJ2-3; D is unresolved. Germline CDR1 is SGHTA and CDR2 is FQGNSA. V shed 4 bases and J shed 4 bases, with 9 bases lying between them. The CDR3 has 13 residues.

As concerns this clone: One junction end does not reproduce the germline sequence, and a read error may be involved. The rearrangement joins TRBV6-5 to TRBJ1-6, with D possibly matching TRBD1 (5 bases). CDR3 length: 14 residues. Germline V CDR1 and CDR2: MNHEY, SVGAGI. CDR3 coding DNA: TGTGCCAGCACTTACAAGGCCGGGGGATCACCCCTCCACTTT. Translated, it gives CASTYKAGGSPLHF.